The entry below gives a single T cell receptor beta chain sequence along with its context. Its antigen is not identified. V was pared by 0 bases and J by 0 bases, with 15 bases between. This CDR3 spans 18 amino acids. Regarding treatment: roughly ten-day PBMC culture with coronavirus spike peptide pools or control peptides (ViraFEST assay). Sequenced with the Oncomine TCR Beta short-read assay was DNA taken from cultured CD4+ T cells. TCRdb analysed the PCR reads with MiXCR anew, one entry per CDR3 protein. Of about 21,000 distinct CDR3 sequences in the sample, around half were seen once. The sample is drawn from a study of vaccination and CD4 T cells after COVID-19. As for the study in general: For control cultures, the treatment was a CEFX pool, an HIV-1 Nef pool, or no peptide.

The TCR sequence derives from a human donor who had recovered from COVID-19. The chain is built from TRBV23-1 and TRBJ1-3, with D hard to call. TRBV23-1 is classed as an ORF, of uncertain function. Here the sequenced sample was CD4+ T cells from blood, cultured in vitro, taken before SARS-CoV-2 vaccination. The CDR3 spells CASSQSASPPHSGNTIYF. CDR3 in DNA: TGCGCCAGCAGTCAATCGGCCTCCCCACCGCACTCTGGAAACACCATATATTTT.